The rows below give T cell receptor beta chains drawn from one sample of a study of blood T cells in healthy people across ages. TCRdb ran MiXCR on the 5' RACE reads and lists one entry per CDR3 protein. The sample lists 1.6 million or so distinct CDR3 sequences, 34% seen once, with about 11% in the top ten. Sequenced input: blood. These receptors were taken from a woman in her thirties in good health. Both conserved end residues are part of each CDR3. The D gene is left open where the match is weak. Clone size is stated in some rows and not others, as once, few, many or a class when expanded.

V gene	D gene	J gene	clone size	CDR3 DNA	CDR3 protein
TRBV7-9	TRBD2	TRBJ2-3	.	TGTGCCAGCAGCCCCGGCGGGGGGGGAGGAACGCAGTATTTT	CASSPGGGGGTQYF
TRBV2	.	TRBJ2-7	few	TGTGCCAGCAGTGAAGGAGAGGGCGGGTACGAGCAGTACTTC	CASSEGEGGYEQYF
TRBV29-1	.	TRBJ2-7	.	TGCAGCGTTGCCGGGACACTTAACTACGAGCAGTACTTC	CSVAGTLNYEQYF
TRBV29-1	TRBD1	TRBJ1-2	.	TGCAGCGTTGGAACGGGACAGAACTATGGCTACACCTTC	CSVGTGQNYGYTF
TRBV30	TRBD2	TRBJ2-7	few	TGTGCCTGGAGTCCGGGACTAGCGGGAGACGAGCAGTACTTC	CAWSPGLAGDEQYF
TRBV20-1	.	TRBJ1-2	few	TGCAGTGCTGAGGCGGGACCTAACTATGGCTACACCTTC	CSAEAGPNYGYTF
TRBV4-2	.	TRBJ1-5	few	TGTGCCAGCAGCCAAGAGGCCACTGGGGGACAGCCCCAGCATTTT	CASSQEATGGQPQHF
TRBV11-2	.	TRBJ2-7	many	TGTGCCAGCAGCTTAGTCTCCGGTTACGAGCAGTACTTC	CASSLVSGYEQYF
TRBV15	.	TRBJ2-1	once	TGTGCCACCGGGCCGGTAAGGTCGGGTTGGGGAAATGAGCAGTTCTTC	CATGPVRSGWGNEQFF
TRBV7-9	.	TRBJ2-1	few	TGTGCCAGCAGCTTCTATGGGGGCGAGCAGTTCTTC	CASSFYGGEQFF
TRBV5-6	.	TRBJ2-3	.	TGTGCCAGCAGCTTACCGGGACTCCGAGAGGGTGCTACGCAGTATTTT	CASSLPGLREGATQYF
TRBV20-1	TRBD2	TRBJ2-7	.	TGCAGTGCTAGACCCACGGGGACTAGCGTTCCCATCTCCTACGAGCAGTACTTC	CSARPTGTSVPISYEQYF
TRBV29-1	.	TRBJ1-1	few	TGCAGCCTCTGGGGACCCCTGAACACTGAAGCTTTCTTT	CSLWGPLNTEAFF
TRBV6-1	TRBD2	TRBJ2-1	.	TGTGCCAGCAGTACCGGGACTAGCGAGAAGGTCAATGAGCAGTTCTTC	CASSTGTSEKVNEQFF
TRBV5-6	.	TRBJ1-5	.	TGTGCCAGCAGCTTGGGAGGCGTGTATAGCAATCAGCCCCAGCATTTT	CASSLGGVYSNQPQHF
TRBV27	.	TRBJ2-7	.	TGTGCCAGCAGCCTATTATTCGGGGATACGGGCGGGCAGTACTTC	CASSLLFGDTGGQYF
TRBV20-1	.	TRBJ1-2	.	TGCAGTGCTAGGGTCAAGACAGACCATATGGGCTACACCTTC	CSARVKTDHMGYTF
TRBV28	.	TRBJ2-7	.	TGTGCCAGCACCACGCCTGCGAGCCCCTACGAGCAGTACTTC	CASTTPASPYEQYF
TRBV5-1	TRBD2	TRBJ2-7	many	TGTGCCAGCAGTTCTAGCGGGAGCTACGAGCAGTACTTC	CASSSSGSYEQYF
TRBV9	TRBD1	TRBJ1-2	.	TGTGCCAGCAGCGAGGGGTCCGGGACAGGGACGTTCAACTATGGCTACACCTTC	CASSEGSGTGTFNYGYTF
TRBV4-1	.	TRBJ1-1	few	TGCGCCAGCAGCCTTGACGCCCCCTGGACTGAAGCTTTCTTT	CASSLDAPWTEAFF
TRBV5-1	TRBD2	TRBJ2-1	.	TGCGCCAGCAGCCCGGGGAGCGGGGGATGGAATGAGCAGTTCTTC	CASSPGSGGWNEQFF
TRBV10-3	TRBD1	TRBJ2-7	few	TGTGCCATCAGGGGACAGGGAGAAGCCTACGAGCAGTACTTC	CAIRGQGEAYEQYF
TRBV9	TRBD2	TRBJ2-1	few	TGTGCCAGCAGCGTGGTGGGGACTAAGGTAGGAAATGAGCAGTTCTTC	CASSVVGTKVGNEQFF
TRBV13	TRBD2	TRBJ2-2	few	TGTGCCAGCAGCACGAGACGGGGGGGCCGCGGCGGGGAGCTGTTTTTT	CASSTRRGGRGGELFF
TRBV6-6	.	TRBJ1-2	.	TGTGCCAGCAGTTCTGTTGGGAGGAGGTTATCGGAGGGCTACACCTTC	CASSSVGRRLSEGYTF
TRBV21-1	.	TRBJ1-1	.	TGTGCCAGCAGCCGAATCCGGGACACAAAAAGGGACACTGAAGCTTTCTTT	CASSRIRDTKRDTEAFF
TRBV5-1	TRBD2	TRBJ2-5	.	TGCGCCAGCAGCTTGCAGCTACGAACAGCCCCGGGGGGGACCCAGTACTTC	CASSLQLRTAPGGTQYF
TRBV5-1	.	TRBJ2-6	few	TGCGCCAGCAGCTTGGGAAGGGTTTACGTCTCTGGGGCCAACGTCCTGACTTTC	CASSLGRVYVSGANVLTF
TRBV15	TRBD2	TRBJ2-4	few	TGTGCCACCAGTCTCGGGACTAGCGGGTGGGCCAAAAACATTCAGTACTTC	CATSLGTSGWAKNIQYF
TRBV27	.	TRBJ2-7	.	TGTGCCAGCAATTTCTCAGGGATCCCCTACGAGCAGTACTTC	CASNFSGIPYEQYF
TRBV20-1	.	TRBJ1-1	.	TGCAGTGCATCAGCGAACACTGAAGCTTTCTTT	CSASANTEAFF
TRBV5-8	TRBD2	TRBJ2-1	few	TGTGCCAGCAGCCAGGCGGGGGTAGGGCCCTACAATGAGCAGTTCTTC	CASSQAGVGPYNEQFF
TRBV6-1	.	TRBJ2-5	once	TGTGCCGGGGGGGCAGGGCGATGGGAGCAGTACTTC	CAGGAGRWEQYF
TRBV18	.	TRBJ2-5	.	TGTGCCAGCTCACCCCAGTGGGGGAACCAAGAGACCCAGTACTTC	CASSPQWGNQETQYF